The 20 T cell receptor beta chains below all came from one sample that was sequenced in a study of identical twins. In TCRdb, the 5' RACE reads were re-called with MiXCR into one record per CDR3 protein. This sample has about 490,000 distinct CDR3 sequences, with around 15% found just once. The sample also formed part of further work on yellow fever vaccine responses in identical twins.

Sequencing was done on a sample of CD4+ T cells sorted from blood. The source of these receptors is a woman aged 18-29 years in good health.

V and J are TRBV3-1 and TRBJ2-1, with TRBD2 identical over 12 bases. CDR1 is LGHDT and CDR2 is YNNKEL in the germline V gene (reference sequence). V lost 3 bases, J lost 8 bases, and 5 bases stayed unmatched. The CDR3 runs 15 residues. Here the CDR3 reads CASSHRTSGTYEQFF. DNA of the CDR3: TGTGCCAGCAGCCACCGGACTAGCGGGACCTATGAGCAGTTCTTC.

This chain uses TRBV3-1 with TRBJ2-7; perhaps TRBD1 as D (5 bases). From germline, CDR1 is LGHDT and CDR2 YNNKEL (reference sequence). CDR3 size: 14 residues. V shed 1 base and J shed 2 bases, with 9 bases lying between them. The CDR3, as DNA: TGTGCCAGCAGCCAAGGCAGGGTAACCTACGAGCAGTACTTC. Protein product: CASSQGRVTYEQYF.

This clonotype came up a few times. This chain connects TRBV20-1 to TRBJ1-1, with TRBD1 identical over 9 bases. CDR1 is DFQATT and CDR2 is SNEGSKA in the germline V gene (reference sequence). The CDR3 extends over 12 amino acids. V gave up 6 bases and J gave up 8 bases; unmatched junction bases: 7. The CDR3 sequence: CSAGGQGKEAFF. The CDR3 coding sequence is TGCAGTGCCGGGGGACAGGGAAAGGAAGCTTTCTTT.

The V gene is TRBV5-1, the J gene TRBJ2-3, with D unclear. The V end was cut by 7 bases, the J end by 2 bases, with 14 bases between. This CDR3 is built from 14 residues. From germline, CDR1 is SGHRS and CDR2 YFSETQ. This chain's CDR3 is CASSPTFFTDTQYF. For the CDR3, the DNA is TGCGCCAGCTCCCCGACCTTTTTCACAGATACGCAGTATTTT. The full variable domain, with the rest looked up from reference TRBV5-1 and TRBJ2-3, is KAGVTQTPRYLIKTRGQQVTLSCSPISGHRSVSWYQQTPGQGLQFLFEYFSETQRNKGNFPGRFSGRQFSNSRSEMNVSTLELGDSALYLCASSPTFFTDTQYFGPGTRLTVL.

V usage is TRBV6-5 and J usage is TRBJ1-2; no clear D. CDR3 length: 13 amino acids. Looked up from germline, CDR1 is MNHEY and CDR2 is SVGAGI. V was cut by 2 bases and J by 2 bases, with 6 bases left in between. The CDR3 DNA reads as TGTGCCAGCAGTTACCAGATAAACTATGGCTACACCTTC. Its protein is CASSYQINYGYTF.

This clonotype was observed a handful of times. The V gene is TRBV11-2, the J gene TRBJ2-5, with 8 positions matching TRBD1. CDR3 size: 14 residues. The germline V gene encodes CDR1 SGHAT and CDR2 FQNNGV. V lost 6 bases, J lost 4 bases, and 7 bases stayed unmatched. This CDR3 reads CASSKQGGGETQYF. In DNA form, the CDR3 reads TGTGCCAGCAGTAAACAGGGGGGAGGAGAGACCCAGTACTTC.

The chain uses TRBV7-9 and TRBJ2-4; D not certain. The length of the CDR3 is 15 residues. Deletions cut 2 bases from V and 0 bases from J, with 8 bases between. Germline loops: CDR1 SEHNR, CDR2 FQNEAQ (reference sequence). The CDR3 loop reads CASSLISTAKNIQYF. The CDR3, as DNA: TGTGCCAGCAGCTTAATCTCTACAGCCAAAAACATTCAGTACTTC.

This chain links TRBV24-1 with TRBJ2-5; TRBD1 might be the D (7 bases). The CDR3 loop spans 16 amino acids. Looked up from germline, CDR1 is KGHDR and CDR2 is SFDVKD. Trimming pared 9 bases from V and 0 bases from J, leaving 19 bases between. The CDR3 region is CATSRGQGGNQETQYF. In DNA, the CDR3 is TGTGCCACCTCGAGGGGGCAGGGGGGAAACCAAGAGACCCAGTACTTC.

The chain uses TRBV15 and TRBJ2-3; D gene ambiguous. Germline V CDR1 and CDR2: LNHNV, YYDKDF (reference sequence). This CDR3 is 14 amino acids long. V was pared by 0 bases and J by 4 bases, with 8 bases between. The CDR3 loop reads CATSRERVPDTQYF. For the CDR3, the DNA is TGTGCCACCAGCAGAGAGCGTGTCCCAGATACGCAGTATTTT.

This clonotype was seen only a few times. This chain joins TRBV7-9 and TRBJ1-1; weak D call: TRBD1 (5 bases). Germline CDR1 SEHNR, CDR2 FQNEAQ (reference sequence). This CDR3 is built from 14 residues. With 5 bases removed from V and 1 base from J, the gap between germline ends came to 11 bases. CDR3 nucleotides: TGTGCCAGCAGCCGGGACTTCCAGAACACTGAAGCTTTCTTT. Protein: CASSRDFQNTEAFF.

The V call is TRBV3-1, the J call TRBJ2-1; D may match TRBD1 or TRBD2 (6 bases each). This CDR3 comprises 15 residues. Germline assignment: CDR1 LGHDT and CDR2 YNNKEL (reference sequence). V lost 1 base, J lost 5 bases, and 12 bases lay in between. The CDR3 DNA sequence: TGTGCCAGCAGCCAAGGAGGGGGGCCCCACAATGAGCAGTTCTTC. It encodes CASSQGGGPHNEQFF.

The chain is built from TRBV12-3 or TRBV12-4 and TRBJ1-3; D is undetermined. CDR3 length equals 14 residues. Trimming shortened V by 6 bases and J by 4 bases, and 13 bases separated the two germline ends. CDR3 nucleotide sequence: TGTGCCAGCAGCCTGGCATTCTCGGGAAACACCATATATTTT. Protein: CASSLAFSGNTIYF.

In this sample, this clonotype turned up a few times. The chain carries TRBV29-1 and TRBJ1-2; D call uncertain. The germline gives CDR1 SQVTM, CDR2 ANQGSEA. The length of the CDR3 is 13 residues. V lost 3 bases and J 3 bases, leaving 11 bases between the germline ends. CDR3 nucleotide sequence: TGCAGCGTTGATGGGGTATCCGACTATGGCTACACCTTC. Amino acid sequence: CSVDGVSDYGYTF.

The chain links TRBV5-8 to TRBJ1-5, with 8 nucleotides matching TRBD1. The germline CDR1 and CDR2 sequences are SGHTS and YDEGEE. This CDR3 is 16 amino acids long. After removal of 4 bases from V and 2 bases from J, the junction contained 8 bases not matched to a gene. CDR3 residues: CASSRGQVHGNQPQHF. Written as DNA, the CDR3 is TGTGCCAGCAGCCGGGGACAGGTCCATGGCAATCAGCCCCAGCATTTT.

The CDR3 DNA reads TGTGCCACCTCCCTGGGGGCGCTAGCGGGGAAAGAGACCCAGTACTTC. Translated, it gives CATSLGALAGKETQYF. The chain has TRBV28 and TRBJ2-5; TRBD2 matches at 9 bases. Germline V gene sequence: CDR1 MDHEN, CDR2 SYDVKM. The trim removed 10 bases at V and 3 bases at J, leaving 15 bases unmatched. The CDR3 runs 16 residues.

The table lists this clonotype with a few counts. The chain carries TRBV28 and TRBJ2-1; 13 nucleotides agree with TRBD2. J was trimmed by 4 bases and V by 5 bases; bases with no gene match: 11. The CDR3 is made up of 18 amino acids. CDR1 and CDR2 (germline): MDHEN, SYDVKM. In DNA form, the CDR3 reads TGTGCCAGCAGTCCCCCAGGACTAGCGGGAGATATATACAATGAGCAGTTCTTC. Amino acids: CASSPPGLAGDIYNEQFF.

This clonotype was counted only a few times. This chain connects TRBV21-1 to TRBJ2-3. TRBV21-1 is a documented pseudogene. There are 13 residues in the CDR3. The CDR3 protein is CASSPILADTQYF. CDR3 in DNA: TGTGCCAGCAGCCCAATCTTGGCAGATACGCAGTATTTT.

V and J are TRBV7-9 and TRBJ2-1, with 12 bases matching TRBD2. Germline V gene lookup returns CDR1 SEHNR and CDR2 FQNEAQ (reference sequence). The junction had 5 bases not matched to a gene; V was cut back by 1 base and J by 7 bases. This CDR3 contains 16 residues. For the CDR3, the DNA is TGTGCCAGCAGCTTAGGACTAGCGGGAGTGGTGAATGAGCAGTTCTTC. This encodes CASSLGLAGVVNEQFF.

The sample holds one count of this clonotype. This chain joins TRBV10-3 and TRBJ2-5; D possibly uses TRBD1 or TRBD2 (6 bases each). Trimming took off 4 bases at V and 7 bases at J, with 16 bases between the two ends. CDR3 length: 14 residues. Germline CDR1 is ENHRY and CDR2 is SYGVKD. Here the CDR3 reads CAISGGGRTVTQYF. In nucleotides, the CDR3 is TGTGCCATCAGTGGGGGAGGCCGGACAGTGACCCAGTACTTC.

This clonotype was counted only a few times. V gene TRBV20-1 combines with J gene TRBJ1-4; 10 nucleotides match TRBD1. CDR1 is DFQATT, CDR2 SNEGSKA, per germline (reference sequence). The CDR3 is made up of 15 amino acids. Trimming took 1 base from V and 6 from J; bases not matched to a gene: 5. CDR3 protein: CSARGDRGPDEKLFF. The CDR3 nucleotides are TGCAGTGCTAGAGGAGACAGGGGGCCTGATGAAAAACTGTTTTTT.